This T cell receptor (beta chain) was sequenced in a study of early T cells in non-severe SARS-CoV-2 infection. The wider study: Chains stayed unpaired after sequencing of bulk RNA from unsorted whole blood.

Researchers attached unique molecular identifiers to individual cDNA molecules. TCRdb analysed the 5' RACE reads with MiXCR anew, one entry per CDR3 protein. Among about 63,000 distinct CDR3 sequences listed, around 13% were seen once. Overall study findings and caveats: The VDJdb matching leaned toward anti-spike CD8 responses and overlooked private and CD4 specificities.

The CDR3 contains 13 residues. Germline V CDR1 and CDR2: MGHDK, SYGVNS. The ends lost 7 bases at V and 15 bases at J; junction bases unmatched: 15. This clonotype was counted only a few times. Its antigen remains unknown. This could be a read error, since a much larger clone is one nucleotide away. Sequenced material: whole blood. This chain uses TRBV25-1 with TRBJ2-1, with 7 bases lining up with TRBD2. This clonotype was obtained from an adult who was a healthcare worker with PCR-confirmed SARS-CoV-2 infection or an uninfected control (not recorded which). CDR3 sequence: CASTPSRAGESFF. The CDR3 region has the DNA TGTGCCAGCACACCTTCTCGGGCGGGGGAGTCGTTCTTC.